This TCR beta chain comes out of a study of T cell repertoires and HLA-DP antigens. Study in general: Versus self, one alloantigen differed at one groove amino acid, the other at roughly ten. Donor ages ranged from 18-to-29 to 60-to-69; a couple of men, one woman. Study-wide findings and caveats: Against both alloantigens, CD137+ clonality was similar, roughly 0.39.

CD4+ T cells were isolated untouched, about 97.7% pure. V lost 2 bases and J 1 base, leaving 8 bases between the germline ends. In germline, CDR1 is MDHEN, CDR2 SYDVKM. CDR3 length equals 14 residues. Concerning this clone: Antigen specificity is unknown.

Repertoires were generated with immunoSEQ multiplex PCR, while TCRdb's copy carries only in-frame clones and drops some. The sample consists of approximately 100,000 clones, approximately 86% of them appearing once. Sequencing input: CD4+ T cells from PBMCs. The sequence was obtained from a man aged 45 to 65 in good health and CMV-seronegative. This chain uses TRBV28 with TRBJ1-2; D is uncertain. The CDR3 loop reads CASSLVGSNYGYTF. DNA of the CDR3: TGTGCCAGCAGTTTAGTTGGCAGTAACTATGGCTACACCTTC.